One sample yielded the 15 T cell receptor beta chains listed below, sequenced in a study of spatial heterogeneity in lung cancer. TCRdb reprocessed the 5' RACE reads via MiXCR and lists one record per CDR3 protein. The sample lists about 94,000 distinct CDR3 sequences; roughly 21% were seen once. Time point noted: blood at routine non-recurrence follow-up after resection. Here the sequenced sample was PBMCs, taken at follow-up. These receptors were obtained from a male donor with early-stage non-small cell lung cancer.

The V gene is TRBV27, the J gene TRBJ1-6; 11 bases match TRBD1. V shed 4 bases, J shed 6 bases, and the junction held 5 bases outside the gene matches. The CDR3 is made up of 16 amino acids. The V gene's germline CDR1 is MNHEY and CDR2 SMNVEV (reference sequence). In nucleotides, the CDR3 is TGTGCCAGCAGTTCGGACAGGGGGCTACTTAATTCACCCCTCCACTTT. Translating gives CASSSDRGLLNSPLHF.

This clonotype was counted a few times. The chain joins TRBV20-1 to TRBJ1-2; perhaps TRBD1 as D (6 bases). V was trimmed by 6 bases and J by 6 bases, leaving 20 bases between them. The CDR3 sequence is 14 residues long. The germline V gene has CDR1 DFQATT and CDR2 SNEGSKA (reference sequence). The CDR3 DNA follows: TGCAGTGCCCTTTTACAGGGCCCATTAGATGGCTACACCTTC. Its translation is CSALLQGPLDGYTF.

A few counts support this clonotype. The rearrangement links TRBV28 to TRBJ1-2; the D is unclear. The CDR3 totals 14 residues. Germline CDR1 reads MDHEN; CDR2 reads SYDVKM. Trimming removed 3 bases from V and 6 bases from J, with 14 bases in between. CDR3 coding DNA: TGTGCCAGCAGTTTGAGTAACGGAAGAAATGGCTACACCTTC. It codes for CASSLSNGRNGYTF.

At least ten counts were recorded for this clonotype. V and J are TRBV4-2 and TRBJ2-1; 7 bases match TRBD2. The CDR3 has 15 residues. V lost 1 base, J lost 7 bases, and 7 bases stayed unmatched. Germline V gene sequence: CDR1 LGHNA, CDR2 YNFKEQ. The chain's CDR3 is CASSQGGAGLNEQFF. CDR3 nucleotides: TGTGCCAGCAGCCAAGGGGGAGCGGGATTAAATGAGCAGTTCTTC.

CDR3 amino acids: CASSSGRDTQYF. The CDR3 DNA reads as TGTGCCAGTAGTTCTGGGAGAGATACGCAGTATTTT. The genes are TRBV19 and TRBJ2-3; weak D call: TRBD2 (5 bases). Per the germline V gene, CDR1 is LNHDA and CDR2 is SQIVND (reference sequence). The length of the CDR3 is 12 residues. The V end lost 5 bases, the J end lost 5 bases, and 8 bases lay between the germline ends.

The V call is TRBV19, the J call TRBJ1-3; 9 bases fit TRBD1. Losses at the gene ends were 4 bases for V and 0 bases for J; bases not matched to a gene: 7. The CDR3 loop spans 17 amino acids. Germline-derived CDR1 and CDR2 are LNHDA and SQIVND (reference sequence). The CDR3 spells CASSTRTGASSGNTIYF. The CDR3 region has the DNA TGTGCCAGTAGTACCCGGACAGGGGCCAGCTCTGGAAACACCATATATTTT.

The rearrangement links TRBV28 to TRBJ1-2; D is unclear. The germline gives CDR1 MDHEN, CDR2 SYDVKM. The length of the CDR3 is 12 residues. Deletions cut 7 bases from V and 8 bases from J, with 14 bases between. CDR3 sequence reads: CASTIMGWGYTF. Written as DNA, the CDR3 is TGTGCCAGCACCATCATGGGATGGGGCTACACCTTC.

The V call is TRBV18, the J call TRBJ2-2; D call uncertain. The CDR3 covers 14 residues. The germline V and J ends were trimmed by 3 bases and 1 base, with 6 bases remaining between them. CDR1 is KGHSH, CDR2 LQKENI, per germline. CDR3 protein: CASSPIVNTGELFF. The CDR3 DNA is TGTGCCAGCTCACCTATTGTGAACACCGGGGAGCTGTTTTTT.

This clonotype was observed at least ten times. This chain uses TRBV21-1 with TRBJ2-7; the D call in the table, TRBD1, was not verified against the DNA. TRBV21-1 is a known pseudogene. The CDR3 length is 17 residues. The chain's CDR3 is CAPSRYKGTGAYYEQYF. The CDR3 region has the DNA TGTGCCCCAAGCAGGTACAAGGGGACGGGAGCTTACTACGAGCAGTACTTC.

This clonotype was recorded at least ten times. The J gene is TRBJ2-7, the V gene TRBV12-3 or TRBV12-4, with D hard to call. The CDR3 sequence is 12 residues long. Trimming took 3 bases from V and 12 from J, leaving 15 bases between them. The CDR3 nucleotides are TGTGCCAGCAGTTTTGGGTTCCTTTCACCGTACTTC. Translation: CASSFGFLSPYF.

This sequence joins TRBV3-1 and TRBJ2-1; D is unclear. Per germline, CDR1 LGHDT and CDR2 YNNKEL (reference sequence). V lost 2 bases to trimming and J lost 4 bases, with 3 bases between them. The CDR3 length is 12 residues. The CDR3 bases are TGTGCCAGCAGCCAAATTTACAATGAGCAGTTCTTC. Translated: CASSQIYNEQFF.

The chain is built from TRBV6-5 and TRBJ2-1, with 7 bases fitting TRBD2. V shed 4 bases, J shed 4 bases, and the junction held 10 bases outside the gene matches. The CDR3 has 16 amino acids. Germline V gene lookup returns CDR1 MNHEY and CDR2 SVGAGI. The CDR3 nucleotides read TGTGCCAGCAGTTTGGGGGGGGGATACACTTACAATGAGCAGTTCTTC. Translating gives CASSLGGGYTYNEQFF.

The V call is TRBV20-1, the J call TRBJ1-4; possible D gene TRBD1, 5 bases. The germline CDR1 and CDR2 sequences are DFQATT and SNEGSKA (reference sequence). V dropped 0 bases and J dropped 7 bases, with 15 bases sitting between them. The CDR3 extends over 15 amino acids. CDR3 nucleotides: TGCAGTGCTAGAGATCTAGGGGTTATCAGTGAAAAACTGTTTTTT. Its translation: CSARDLGVISEKLFF.

The J gene is TRBJ2-2, the V gene TRBV7-2, with D uncertain. V was clipped by 1 base and J by 7 bases, with 13 bases between them. Germline V CDR1 and CDR2: SGHTA, FQGNSA. The CDR3 consists of 15 residues. CDR3 region: CASSLDPVPGGELFF. CDR3 sequence (DNA): TGTGCCAGCAGCTTAGATCCGGTTCCGGGCGGGGAGCTGTTTTTT. Complete variable domain (other parts from reference TRBV7-2 and TRBJ2-2): GAGVSQSPSNKVTEKGKDVELRCDPISGHTALYWYRQSLGQGLEFLIYFQGNSAPDKSGLPSDRFSAERTGGSVSTLTIQRTQQEDSAVYLCASSLDPVPGGELFFGEGSRLTVL.

J is TRBJ1-2 and V is TRBV6-5, with D possibly TRBD1 on 5 matching bases. CDR3 length: 13 amino acids. Germline V gives CDR1 MNHEY, CDR2 SVGAGI. Trimming shortened V by 7 bases and J by 4 bases, and 13 bases separated the two germline ends. CDR3 sequence: CASIEGRSYGYTF. DNA of the CDR3: TGTGCCAGCATCGAGGGACGATCCTATGGCTACACCTTC.